The next 14 T cell receptor beta chains were all read from a single sample in a study of glioma-infiltrating T cells. Using RNA template, CDR3s of TCR alpha and beta were amplified with iRepertoire arm-PCR. Via MiXCR, TCRdb re-called the multiplex PCR reads, giving one row per CDR3 protein. The table shows approximately 4,700 distinct CDR3 sequences, with under 30% occurring only once. The sample taken for sequencing was glioma tissue, nonneoplastic brain tissue, or PBMCs (not recorded which). The source of these receptors is a human donor with low-grade glioma or glioblastoma, undergoing nonglioma brain surgery, or in good health (not recorded which).

This clonotype was recorded many times. The chain links TRBV3-1 to TRBJ2-3; the D gene is possibly TRBD1 (6 bases). Germline CDR1 is LGHDT and CDR2 is YNNKEL (reference sequence). This CDR3 has 13 residues. V lost 0 bases and J lost 6, with 7 bases in between. Written as DNA, the CDR3 is TGTGCCAGCAGCCAAGAAAGGGGGGATACGCAGTATTTT. It is translated as CASSQERGDTQYF.

This clonotype was seen many times. This chain joins TRBV12-3 or TRBV12-4 and TRBJ1-3; 11 bases are shared with TRBD1. V shed 3 bases, J shed 3 bases, and the junction held 10 bases outside the gene matches. This CDR3 has 18 amino acids. CDR3 protein: CASSLGADRGRHGNTIYF. The CDR3, as DNA: TGTGCCAGCAGTTTGGGCGCGGACAGGGGGCGGCATGGAAACACCATATATTTT.

In regard to this clonotype: A read error may explain this, as a much larger clone is one base away. This CDR3 fails to terminate in the conserved phenylalanine or tryptophan, so it likely reflects a read error. The chain recombines TRBV11-3 with TRBJ2-5, with TRBD2 identical over 12 bases. The J segment lost 1 base and the V segment lost 0 bases, leaving 6 bases of the junction unmatched. This CDR3 is built from 18 residues. CDR1 SGHNT and CDR2 YENEEA come from the germline V gene. The CDR3 reads CASSLELLAGGIQETQYL. The CDR3 DNA reads as TGTGCCAGCAGCTTAGAGCTCCTAGCGGGGGGGATCCAAGAGACCCAGTACCTC.

This clonotype was seen repeatedly, ten times or more. V is TRBV7-2 and J is TRBJ2-5; D not certain. The CDR3 sequence is 13 residues long. CDR1 and CDR2 (germline): SGHTA, FQGNSA. Trimming removed 4 bases at V and 5 bases at J, with 11 bases between. CDR3 nucleotides: TGTGCCAGCAGCTCTGACATTGGGGAGACCCAGTACTTC. Its protein product is CASSSDIGETQYF.

The sample holds many counts of this clonotype. This chain joins TRBV3-1 and TRBJ2-1; D may match TRBD1 or TRBD2 (5 bases each). V lost 3 bases to trimming and J lost 7 bases, with 13 bases between them. CDR1 is LGHDT and CDR2 is YNNKEL in the germline V gene (reference sequence). The CDR3 covers 14 residues. CDR3 nucleotides: TGTGCCAGCAGCCACCCGGTCGAGGGGAATGAGCAGTTCTTC. Amino acid sequence: CASSHPVEGNEQFF.

This clonotype counts as medium-sized. The rearrangement joins TRBV28 to TRBJ2-5; 12 bases map to TRBD2. The CDR3 extends over 16 amino acids. J gave up 5 bases and V 5 bases, and 9 bases lay outside the gene matches. Per germline, CDR1 MDHEN and CDR2 SYDVKM. CDR3 loop: CASSPATSGGWETQYF. In DNA, the CDR3 is TGTGCCAGCAGTCCCGCGACTAGCGGGGGATGGGAGACCCAGTACTTC.

This clonotype rates as large. The CDR3 coding sequence is TGTGCCAGCATAGGAGACAGGAGATACAATGAGCAGTTCTTC. As protein: CASIGDRRYNEQFF. J is TRBJ2-1 and V is TRBV28; a weak D match, TRBD1 (6 bases). The CDR3 totals 14 residues. Trimming took 7 bases from V and 4 from J, leaving 14 bases between them. CDR1 is MDHEN, CDR2 SYDVKM, per germline. Full variable domain (remainder filled in from reference TRBV28 and TRBJ2-1): DVKVTQSSRYLVKRTGEKVFLECVQDMDHENMFWYRQDPGLGLRLIYFSYDVKMKEKGDIPEGYSVSREKKERFSLILESASTNQTSMYLCASIGDRRYNEQFFGPGTRLTVL.

Ten or more counts support this clonotype. The chain joins TRBV19 to TRBJ2-1, with 11 bases matching TRBD2. Germline V CDR1 and CDR2: LNHDA, SQIVND (reference sequence). The length of the CDR3 is 15 residues. The CDR3 sequence is CATRRASGGFNEQFF. Written as DNA, the CDR3 is TGTGCTACCCGTAGGGCTAGCGGGGGGTTCAATGAGCAGTTCTTC.

A word on this clonotype: A much larger clone differs from this one at a single base, so this may be a read error. J is TRBJ2-7 and V is TRBV12-3 or TRBV12-4, with D possibly TRBD1 on 6 matching bases. CDR3 length: 13 amino acids. The ends were cut back, 3 bases at V and 1 base at J, with 7 bases in the middle. The CDR3 nucleotides read TGTGCCAGCAGTTTGGGACAATCCTACGAGCAGTACTTC. It is translated as CASSLGQSYEQYF.

The V call is TRBV29-1, the J call TRBJ1-2; D is ambiguous. Deletions cut 2 bases from V and 4 bases from J, with 8 bases between. The germline CDR1 and CDR2 sequences are SQVTM and ANQGSEA. The CDR3 has 12 residues. Written as DNA, the CDR3 is TGCAGCGTTGAACCCCCCATCTATGGCTACACCTTC. Translation: CSVEPPIYGYTF.

This clonotype was seen many times. V usage is TRBV2 and J usage is TRBJ1-1, with 7 bases fitting TRBD1. This CDR3 has 15 residues. In germline, CDR1 is SNHLY, CDR2 FYNNEI. With 2 bases clipped from V and 3 bases from J, the junction kept 6 bases outside the gene matches. The CDR3 is CASSEFGQGDTEAFF. The DNA of the CDR3 is TGTGCCAGCAGTGAATTCGGGCAGGGGGACACTGAAGCTTTCTTT.

DNA of the CDR3: TGTGCCAGCAGCCGAGGGACAGGGAGCTCCTATGAGCAGTTCTTC. As protein: CASSRGTGSSYEQFF. The chain employs TRBV7-6 and TRBJ2-1, with 9 positions matching TRBD1. Unmatched junction bases numbered 10, after V lost 5 bases and J lost 8 bases. Germline-derived CDR1 and CDR2 are SGHVS and FNYEAQ. This CDR3 is 15 amino acids long. Looking up the rest from reference TRBV7-6 and TRBJ2-1 gives the full variable domain: GAGVSQSPRYKVTKRGQDVALRCDPISGHVSLYWYRQALGQGPEFLTYFNYEAQQDKSGLPNDRFSAERPEGSISTLTIQRTEQRDSAMYRCASSRGTGSSYEQFFGPGTRLTVL.

A remark on this clonotype: This sequence may be a read error, since a much larger clone differs from it by one base. This chain uses TRBV19 with TRBJ1-1; 7 bases map to TRBD1. This CDR3 has 14 residues. Germline CDR1 LNHDA, CDR2 SQIVND (reference sequence). After removal of 7 bases from V and 6 bases from J, the junction contained 11 bases not matched to a gene. The CDR3 region has the DNA TGTGCCAGTACCATTCAGGCAGGGGGGCCTGAAGCTTTCTTT. This encodes CASTIQAGGPEAFF. Based on the CDR3 plus reference TRBV19 and TRBJ1-1, the full variable domain is DGGITQSPKYLFRKEGQNVTLSCEQNLNHDAMYWYRQDPGQGLRLIYYSQIVNDFQKGDIAEGYSVSREKKESFPLTVTSAQKNPTAFYLCASTIQAGGPEAFFGQGTRLTVV.

This clonotype is large in the sample. The rearrangement links TRBV27 to TRBJ1-3, with D tentatively TRBD1 (5 bases). Germline V gene data show CDR1 as MNHEY and CDR2 as SMNVEV (reference sequence). The germline V and J ends were trimmed by 8 bases and 2 bases, with 16 bases remaining between them. The CDR3 is made up of 15 amino acids. CDR3 amino acids: CASCPNGGTGNTIYF. The CDR3 coding sequence is TGTGCCAGCTGCCCAAACGGGGGGACTGGAAACACCATATATTTT.